This record looks at one TCR beta chain sequence and its context. Other DNA sequences in this sample translate to the same CDR3. J was trimmed by 5 bases and V by 3 bases; bases with no gene match: 0. In germline, CDR1 is SGHAT, CDR2 FQNNGV. This CDR3 has 13 residues. This table comes from immunoSEQ multiplex PCR, and its TCRdb copy is limited to in-frame clones, with some not included. The sample yields more than 150,000 clones, approximately 61% seen once. The record originates from a study of shared clonotypes between healthy human individuals. The sequencing input was memory CD4+ T cells sorted from blood. Subset of the sample: CD45RA-negative fraction. The TCR originated in a man aged 25 to 40 in good health. V gene TRBV11-2 combines with J gene TRBJ1-2; 10 nucleotides align to TRBD1. The CDR3 sequence: CASSLGQGYGYTF. In DNA, the CDR3 is TGTGCCAGCAGCTTGGGACAGGGGTATGGCTACACCTTC.